The 15 T cell receptor beta chains in this list originate from one sample, sequenced in a study of blood T cell repertoires in COVID-19. Sequenced by immunoSEQ multiplex PCR; TCRdb stores in-frame clones only, minus some. The sample includes tens of thousands of clones, 65% to 85% of them seen just once. Input material: peripheral blood. These receptors came from a middle-aged man with acute or convalescent COVID-19.

This clone was observed a single time. CDR3 residues: CASSYSPQGYEAFF. For the CDR3, the DNA is TGTGCCAGCAGTTACTCTCCCCAGGGGTATGAAGCTTTCTTT. This chain connects TRBV6-5 to TRBJ1-1, with D possibly matching TRBD1 (6 bases). The length of the CDR3 is 14 residues. Germline V gives CDR1 MNHEY, CDR2 SVGAGI. V shed 0 bases and J shed 7 bases, with 12 bases lying between them.

V usage is TRBV19 and J usage is TRBJ2-1, with 11 bases matching TRBD1. V lost 8 bases to trimming and J lost 6 bases; unmatched junction nucleotides: 6. Germline assignment: CDR1 LNHDA and CDR2 SQIVND (reference sequence). This CDR3 is 14 amino acids long. The CDR3 protein is CASRTGTGGNEQFF. As DNA, the CDR3 is TGTGCCAGTCGGACCGGGACAGGGGGCAATGAGCAGTTCTTC. Drawing the rest from reference TRBV19 and TRBJ2-1, the complete variable domain is DGGITQSPKYLFRKEGQNVTLSCEQNLNHDAMYWYRQDPGQGLRLIYYSQIVNDFQKGDIAEGYSVSREKKESFPLTVTSAQKNPTAFYLCASRTGTGGNEQFFGPGTRLTVL.

The table lists this clone with a count of one. The rearrangement links TRBV4-1 to TRBJ2-1; 9 bases match TRBD2. Per the germline V gene, CDR1 is MGHRA and CDR2 is YSYEKL. J lost 5 bases, V lost 3 bases, and 8 bases had no gene match. This CDR3 is built from 16 residues. For the CDR3, the DNA is TGCGCCAGCAGCCATTACTTAGCGGGAGAGGACAATGAGCAGTTCTTC. This translates into CASSHYLAGEDNEQFF.

This chain joins TRBV6-2 or TRBV6-3 and TRBJ2-7, with a weak D call TRBD2 (5 bases). Trimming took off 6 bases at V and 4 bases at J, with 13 bases between the two ends. Germline CDR1 and CDR2: MNHEY and SVGEGT. This CDR3 region has 13 residues. This chain's CDR3 is CASSPGRAYEQYF. The DNA for the CDR3 is TGTGCCAGCAGCCCCGGGCGGGCTTACGAGCAGTACTTC.

This clone was seen a single time. CDR3 sequence reads: CASSPRGGAYEQYF. CDR3 DNA: TGTGCCAGCAGTCCCCGCGGGGGGGCTTACGAGCAGTACTTC. The chain has TRBV6-1 and TRBJ2-7; 9 nucleotides line up with TRBD2. From germline, CDR1 is MNHNS and CDR2 SASEGT. CDR3 length: 14 residues. Unmatched junction bases numbered 6, after V lost 5 bases and J lost 4 bases.

The chain couples TRBV11-2 to TRBJ1-1, with TRBD1 as a possible D gene (5 bases). The CDR3 sequence is 16 residues long. Germline lookup yields CDR1 SGHAT and CDR2 FQNNGV. The V end was cut by 1 base, the J end by 0 bases, with 12 bases between. CDR3 sequence reads: CASSLVRGKVNTEAFF. In DNA form, the CDR3 reads TGTGCCAGCAGCTTAGTTAGGGGAAAGGTGAACACTGAAGCTTTCTTT.

The rearrangement links TRBV4-3 to TRBJ2-7; 13 positions agree with TRBD2. CDR3 length: 15 residues. Germline V gene sequence: CDR1 LGHNA, CDR2 YSLEER. V was clipped by 4 bases and J by 2 bases; unmatched bases: 2. The CDR3: CASSPGLAGPYEQYF. CDR3 sequence (DNA): TGCGCCAGCAGCCCGGGACTAGCGGGACCCTACGAGCAGTACTTC.

The chain carries TRBV10-3 and TRBJ2-1; 12 bases are a match to TRBD2. The V and J ends lost 6 bases and 7 bases, in that order; junction bases with no gene match: 4. There are 14 residues in the CDR3. Germline V CDR1 and CDR2: ENHRY, SYGVKD. CDR3 loop: CAISLAGGQNEQFF. CDR3 nucleotide sequence: TGTGCCATCAGCCTAGCGGGAGGGCAGAATGAGCAGTTCTTC.

The rearrangement links TRBV25-1 to TRBJ2-4; 8 bases map to TRBD1. Looked up from germline, CDR1 is MGHDK and CDR2 is SYGVNS. The trim removed 3 bases at V and 1 base at J, leaving 5 bases unmatched. The CDR3 is 16 residues long. CDR3 bases: TGTGCCAGCAGTGACCCCCGGACAGGGGCCAAAAACATTCAGTACTTC. It codes for CASSDPRTGAKNIQYF. Looking up the rest from reference TRBV25-1 and TRBJ2-4 gives the full variable domain: EADIYQTPRYLVIGTGKKITLECSQTMGHDKMYWYQQDPGMELHLIHYSYGVNSTEKGDLSSESTVSRIRTEHFPLTLESARPSHTSQYLCASSDPRTGAKNIQYFGAGTRLSVL.

The V call is TRBV14, the J call TRBJ1-3, with 10 bases fitting TRBD1. The germline V gene has CDR1 SGHDN and CDR2 FVKESK. The trim removed 0 bases at V and 4 bases at J, leaving 3 bases unmatched. CDR3 length: 16 amino acids. This CDR3 reads CASSQDGTGVGNTIYF. The CDR3 region has the DNA TGTGCCAGCAGCCAAGACGGGACAGGGGTCGGAAACACCATATATTTT.

This sequence joins TRBV3-1 (or the pseudogene TRBV3-2) and TRBJ1-2; D not resolved. V was clipped by 2 bases and J by 8 bases, with 12 bases between them. The CDR3 length is 13 residues. Germline loops: CDR1 LGHDT, CDR2 YNNKEL (reference sequence). The CDR3 protein is CASSQTREGGYTF. CDR3 sequence (DNA): TGTGCCAGCAGCCAAACCCGGGAAGGCGGCTACACCTTC.

The rearrangement uses TRBV9 and TRBJ2-6; TRBD2 aligns across 8 bases. Per the germline V gene, CDR1 is SGDLS and CDR2 is YYNGEE. The trim removed 0 bases at V and 3 bases at J, leaving 8 bases unmatched. This CDR3 is 18 amino acids long. This CDR3 reads CASSVGSGRRFGANVLTF. CDR3 DNA: TGTGCCAGCAGCGTAGGGAGCGGGAGAAGGTTTGGGGCCAACGTCCTGACTTTC.

The chain links TRBV7-6 to TRBJ2-5; weak D call: TRBD1 (6 bases). Germline-derived CDR1 and CDR2 are SGHVS and FNYEAQ. The CDR3 consists of 16 residues. Between the trimmed V and J ends, which lost 0 bases and 2 bases, there was a span of 13 bases. The CDR3 DNA sequence: TGTGCCAGCAGCTTAGCTCAGGGGCTCGTTCAAGAGACCCAGTACTTC. Protein sequence: CASSLAQGLVQETQYF.

The chain couples TRBV30 to TRBJ2-7; 7 bases align to TRBD1. This CDR3 has 11 residues. CDR1 and CDR2 (germline): GTSNPN, SVGIG (reference sequence). Losses at the gene ends were 5 bases for V and 6 bases for J; bases not matched to a gene: 4. Written as DNA, the CDR3 is TGTGCCTGGGGACAGGCCCGCGAGCAGTACTTC. Translated: CAWGQAREQYF.

The V call is TRBV3-1 (or the pseudogene TRBV3-2), the J call TRBJ2-2; a possible D gene is TRBD1 (5 bases). The CDR3 length is 14 residues. Germline lookup yields CDR1 LGHDT and CDR2 YNNKEL (reference sequence). V was pared by 8 bases and J by 3 bases, with 13 bases between. CDR3 sequence reads: CASRESGYTGELFF. Here the CDR3 DNA reads TGTGCCAGCCGCGAATCAGGGTACACCGGGGAGCTGTTTTTT.